This T cell receptor (beta chain) was observed in a study of T cell repertoires in cytomegalovirus infection. In the study overall: Public TCR beta signatures marked donors with CMV infection and the matching HLA. Regarding the study as a whole: Identification of carriers of CMV plus the relevant HLA was performed using cumulative public TCR beta family frequency. Within the response measured ex vivo, HLA-C-restricted CMV-specific TCR beta clonotypes were dominant.

To note about this clonotype: Its specificity is not known.

Each CDR3 protein is one row after TCRdb ran MiXCR on the reads. Of about 530,000 distinct CDR3 sequences in the sample, 26% were seen once. V gave up 2 bases and J gave up 7 bases; unmatched junction bases: 12. CDR3 size: 17 residues. Germline V lookup: CDR1 MNHEY, CDR2 SVGEGT. The specimen sequenced was PBMCs. The chain recombines TRBV6-2 or TRBV6-3 with TRBJ1-5; 9 positions match TRBD1. The TCR originated in a human donor in good health (CMV status not recorded). Some clones in this sample may be carry-over from other donors' samples. In DNA, the CDR3 is TGTGCCAGCAGTTACCCAGACCGGGACAGGGCGGGACAGCCCCAGCATTTT. Encoded protein: CASSYPDRDRAGQPQHF.